This T cell receptor (beta chain) was identified in a study of PD-L1 blockade in urothelial cancer. In the study overall: Prior chemotherapy ranged from 0 to 3 regimens per patient. T cell content in blood samples showed a median of about 140,000. General observations from the study: Patients with below-median pretreatment blood clonality survived longer.

As to this clone: The antigen is unknown.

This sample's time point: pretreatment peripheral blood. Each individual provided 1 to 8 samples (taken pretreatment and on-treatment). The assay was immunoSEQ multiplex PCR, and TCRdb's table has in-frame clones only and misses some. The sample consists of almost 50,000 clones, about 86% of them appearing once. This sample comprised PBMCs, obtained around atezolizumab (anti-PD-L1) treatment. The source is a man between 70 and 80 years old with urothelial cancer.

CDR3 bases: TGTGCCAGCAGCCAGCAAGACAGGGGTCGAGAAAAACTGTTTTTT. Protein product: CASSQQDRGREKLFF. The chain recombines TRBV14 with TRBJ1-4, with 8 nucleotides matching TRBD1. J gave up 8 bases and V 3 bases, and 8 bases lay outside the gene matches. Germline CDR1 reads SGHDN; CDR2 reads FVKESK. There are 15 residues in the CDR3.